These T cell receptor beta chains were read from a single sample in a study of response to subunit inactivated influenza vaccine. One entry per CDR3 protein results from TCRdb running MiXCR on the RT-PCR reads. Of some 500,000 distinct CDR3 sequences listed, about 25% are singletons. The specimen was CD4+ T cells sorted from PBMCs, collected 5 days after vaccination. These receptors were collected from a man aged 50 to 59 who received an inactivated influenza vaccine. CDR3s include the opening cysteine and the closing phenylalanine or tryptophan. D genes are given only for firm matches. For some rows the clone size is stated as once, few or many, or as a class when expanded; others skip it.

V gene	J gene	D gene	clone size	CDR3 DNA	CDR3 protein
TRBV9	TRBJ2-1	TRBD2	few	TGTGCCAGCAGCGTACATGTGCTAGCGGGGAGGCTGAATGAGCAGTTCTTC	CASSVHVLAGRLNEQFF
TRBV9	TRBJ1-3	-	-	TGTGCCAGCAGCGGCAGTCGCGACGCTACTGGAAACACCATATATTTT	CASSGSRDATGNTIYF
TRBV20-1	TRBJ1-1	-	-	TGCAGTGCTACCCTTCTGAACACTGAAGCTTTCTTT	CSATLLNTEAFF
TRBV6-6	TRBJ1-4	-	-	TGTGCCTCGCGGGGGCCGACTAATGAAAAACTGTTTTTT	CASRGPTNEKLFF
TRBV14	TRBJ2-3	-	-	TGTGCCAGCAGCCAAGATGGGCGATTCACAGATACGCAGTATTTT	CASSQDGRFTDTQYF
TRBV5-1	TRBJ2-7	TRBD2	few	TGCGCCAGCAGCACGACTAGCGGTTCCTACGAGCAGTACTTC	CASSTTSGSYEQYF
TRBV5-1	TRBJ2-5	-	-	TGCGCCAGCAGCCCGGATGGGAAGGAGACCCAGTACTTC	CASSPDGKETQYF
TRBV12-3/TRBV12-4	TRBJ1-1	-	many	TGTGCCAGCAGTGGATTAATGAACACTGAAGCTTTCTTT	CASSGLMNTEAFF
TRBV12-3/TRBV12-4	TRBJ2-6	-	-	TGTGCCAGCAGTTTTTTATTTGGGGCCAACGTCCTGACTTTC	CASSFLFGANVLTF
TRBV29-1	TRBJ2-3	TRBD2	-	TGCAGCGTTACCCGGACTAGCGGCACAGATACGCAGTATTTT	CSVTRTSGTDTQYF
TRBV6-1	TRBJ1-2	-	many	TGTGCCAGCAGTGACCAGGGCATGGCAAGGGCCTACTATGGCTACACCTTC	CASSDQGMARAYYGYTF
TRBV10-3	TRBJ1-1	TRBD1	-	TGTGCCATCAGGGGACAGGGGTTAATGAACACTGAAGCTTTCTTT	CAIRGQGLMNTEAFF
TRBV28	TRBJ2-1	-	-	TGTGCCAGCAGTCAACTTGGAACTGGAAGCTCCTACAATGAGCAGTTCTTC	CASSQLGTGSSYNEQFF
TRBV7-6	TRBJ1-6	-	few	TGTGCCAGCAGCTTAGAAGCCAGGCCGCTAAACTCACCCCTCCACTTT	CASSLEARPLNSPLHF
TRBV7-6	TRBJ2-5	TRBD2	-	TGTGCCAGCAGCCCTGAGGGACTAGCGGAACAAGAGACCCAGTACTTC	CASSPEGLAEQETQYF